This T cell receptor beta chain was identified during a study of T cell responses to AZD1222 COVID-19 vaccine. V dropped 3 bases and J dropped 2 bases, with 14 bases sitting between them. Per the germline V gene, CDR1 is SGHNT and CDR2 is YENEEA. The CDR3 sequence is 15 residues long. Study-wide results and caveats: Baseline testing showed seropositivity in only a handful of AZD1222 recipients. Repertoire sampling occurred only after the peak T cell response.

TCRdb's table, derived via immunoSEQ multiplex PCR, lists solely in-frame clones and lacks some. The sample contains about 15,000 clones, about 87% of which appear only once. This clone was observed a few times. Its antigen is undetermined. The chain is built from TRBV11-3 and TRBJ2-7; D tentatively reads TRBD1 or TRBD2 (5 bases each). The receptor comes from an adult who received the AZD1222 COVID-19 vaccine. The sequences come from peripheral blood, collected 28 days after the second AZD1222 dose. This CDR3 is CASSFPGKGPYEQYF. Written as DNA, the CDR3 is TGTGCCAGCAGCTTCCCGGGAAAGGGGCCCTACGAGCAGTACTTC.